Listed below are T cell receptor beta chains from one sample, sequenced in a study of graft-versus-host responses after intestinal transplantation. Assay used: immunoSEQ multiplex PCR; TCRdb lists only in-frame clones, some missing. The table records approximately 99,000 clones, 90% to 95% of them present only once. Their antigens remain unidentified. The starting material was unstimulated CD4+ T cells sorted from spleen or lymph node cells, obtained before transplant. The receptors shown here come from a human donor who was the organ donor for an intestinal transplant. Both conserved end residues are part of each CDR3. D genes are given only for firm matches.

TRBD1,TRBJ2-7,TRBV18,CASSTRVGTVPYEQYF,TGTGCCAGCTCAACGCGCGTAGGGACAGTTCCCTACGAGCAGTACTTC
.,TRBJ2-3,TRBV9,CASSVGYRSDTQYF,TGTGCCAGCAGCGTAGGTTATAGATCAGATACGCAGTATTTT
.,TRBJ2-6,TRBV4-2,CASSQDPWASTVSGANVLTF,TGTGCCAGCAGCCAAGATCCTTGGGCCAGCACAGTCTCTGGGGCCAACGTCCTGACTTTC
TRBD2,TRBJ2-3,TRBV28,CASSLAGGGTDTQYF,TGTGCCAGCAGCCTAGCGGGGGGAGGCACAGATACGCAGTATTTT
.,TRBJ1-1,TRBV4-3,CASSQEYTRRMEYTEAFF,TGCGCCAGCAGCCAAGAATATACACGTCGGATGGAGTACACTGAAGCTTTCTTT
.,TRBJ2-5,TRBV4-3,CASSQVILATQYF,TGCGCCAGCAGCCAAGTCATACTAGCGACCCAGTACTTC
.,TRBJ2-3,TRBV5-1,CASSLLDTQYF,TGCGCCAGCAGCTTGCTAGATACGCAGTATTTT
.,TRBJ2-2,TRBV29-1,CSAFRGSNTGELFF,TGCAGCGCCTTCAGGGGCTCGAACACCGGGGAGCTGTTTTTT
.,TRBJ2-5,TRBV7-9,CASSRPGVETQYF,TGTGCCAGCAGCCGACCCGGGGTAGAGACCCAGTACTTC
.,TRBJ1-6,TRBV11-1,CASSLGHRESPLHF,TGTGCCAGCAGCTTAGGCCACAGGGAATCACCCCTCCACTTT